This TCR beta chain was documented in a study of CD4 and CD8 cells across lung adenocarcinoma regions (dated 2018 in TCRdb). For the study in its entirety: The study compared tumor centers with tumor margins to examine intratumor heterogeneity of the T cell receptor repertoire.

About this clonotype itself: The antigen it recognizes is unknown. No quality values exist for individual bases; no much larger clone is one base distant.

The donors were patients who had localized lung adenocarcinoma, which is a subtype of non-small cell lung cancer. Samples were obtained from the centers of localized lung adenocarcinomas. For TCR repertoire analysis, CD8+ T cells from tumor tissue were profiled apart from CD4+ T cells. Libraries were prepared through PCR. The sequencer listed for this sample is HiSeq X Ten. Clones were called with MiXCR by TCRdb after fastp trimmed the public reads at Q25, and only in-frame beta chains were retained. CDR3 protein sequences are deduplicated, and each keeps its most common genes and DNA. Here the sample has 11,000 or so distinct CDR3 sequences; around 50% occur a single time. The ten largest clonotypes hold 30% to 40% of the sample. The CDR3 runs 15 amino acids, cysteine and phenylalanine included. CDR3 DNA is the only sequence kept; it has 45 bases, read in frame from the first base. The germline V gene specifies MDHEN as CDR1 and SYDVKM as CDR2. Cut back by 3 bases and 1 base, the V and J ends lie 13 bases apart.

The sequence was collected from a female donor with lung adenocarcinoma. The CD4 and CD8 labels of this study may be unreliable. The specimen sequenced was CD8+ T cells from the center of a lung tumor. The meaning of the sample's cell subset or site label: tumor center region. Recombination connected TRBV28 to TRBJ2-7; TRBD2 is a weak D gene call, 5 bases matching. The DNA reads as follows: TGTGCCAGCAGTTTGGACCAGGACTTTTCCTACGAGCAGTACTTC. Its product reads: CASSLDQDFSYEQYF. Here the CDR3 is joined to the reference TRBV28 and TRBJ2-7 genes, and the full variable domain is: DVKVTQSSRYLVKRTGEKVFLECVQDMDHENMFWYRQDPGLGLRLIYFSYDVKMKEKGDIPEGYSVSREKKERFSLILESASTNQTSMYLCASSLDQDFSYEQYFGPGTRLTVT.